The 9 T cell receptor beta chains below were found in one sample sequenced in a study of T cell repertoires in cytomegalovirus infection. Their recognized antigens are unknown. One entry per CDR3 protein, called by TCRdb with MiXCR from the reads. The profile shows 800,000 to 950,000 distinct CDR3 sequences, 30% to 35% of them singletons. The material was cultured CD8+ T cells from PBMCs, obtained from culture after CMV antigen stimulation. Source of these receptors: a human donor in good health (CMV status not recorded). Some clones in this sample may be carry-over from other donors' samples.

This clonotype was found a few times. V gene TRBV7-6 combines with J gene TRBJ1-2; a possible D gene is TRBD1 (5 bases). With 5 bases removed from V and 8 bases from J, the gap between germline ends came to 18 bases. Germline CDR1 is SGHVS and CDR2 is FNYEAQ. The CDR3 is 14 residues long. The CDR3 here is CASSPGGSGGGYTF. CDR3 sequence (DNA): TGTGCCAGCAGCCCCGGGGGGTCTGGAGGAGGCTACACCTTC.

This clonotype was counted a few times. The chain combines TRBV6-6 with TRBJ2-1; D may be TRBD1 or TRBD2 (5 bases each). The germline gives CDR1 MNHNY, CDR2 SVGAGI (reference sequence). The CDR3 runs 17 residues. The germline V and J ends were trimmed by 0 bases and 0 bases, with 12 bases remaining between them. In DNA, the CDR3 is TGTGCCAGCAGTTACTCGATGGGGGTAGACTCCTACAATGAGCAGTTCTTC. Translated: CASSYSMGVDSYNEQFF.

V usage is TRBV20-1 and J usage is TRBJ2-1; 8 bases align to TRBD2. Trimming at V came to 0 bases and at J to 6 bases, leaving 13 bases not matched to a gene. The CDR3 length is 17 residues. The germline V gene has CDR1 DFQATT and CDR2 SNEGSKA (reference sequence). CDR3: CSARDSGASNPSNEQFF. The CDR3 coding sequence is TGCAGTGCTAGAGATAGCGGGGCCTCGAACCCTTCCAATGAGCAGTTCTTC.

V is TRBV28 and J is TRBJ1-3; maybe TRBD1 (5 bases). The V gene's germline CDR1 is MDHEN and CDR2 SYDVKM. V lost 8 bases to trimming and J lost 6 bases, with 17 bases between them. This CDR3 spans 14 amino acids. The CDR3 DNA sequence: TGTGCCAGCGGACTCGACAGTCACGAAAACACCATATATTTT. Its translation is CASGLDSHENTIYF.

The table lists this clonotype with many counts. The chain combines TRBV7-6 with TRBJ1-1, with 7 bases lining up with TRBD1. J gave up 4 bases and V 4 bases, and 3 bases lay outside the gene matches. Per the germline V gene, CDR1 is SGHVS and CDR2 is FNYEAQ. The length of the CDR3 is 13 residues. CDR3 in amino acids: CASSSRDSTEAFF. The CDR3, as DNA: TGTGCCAGCAGCTCCCGGGACAGCACTGAAGCTTTCTTT.

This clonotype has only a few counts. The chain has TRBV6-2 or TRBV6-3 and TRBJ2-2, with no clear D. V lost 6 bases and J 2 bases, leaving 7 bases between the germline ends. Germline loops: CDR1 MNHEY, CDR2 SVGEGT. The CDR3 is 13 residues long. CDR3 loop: CASSHGNTGELFF. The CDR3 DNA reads TGTGCCAGCAGCCACGGCAACACCGGGGAGCTGTTTTTT.

CDR3 amino acids: CATSDLTYNEQFF. CDR3 nucleotides: TGTGCCACCAGTGATCTGACATACAATGAGCAGTTCTTC. This chain uses TRBV24-1 with TRBJ2-1; D is unclear. The CDR3 covers 13 residues. Germline-derived CDR1 and CDR2 are KGHDR and SFDVKD. V gave up 3 bases and J gave up 4 bases, with 6 bases separating them.

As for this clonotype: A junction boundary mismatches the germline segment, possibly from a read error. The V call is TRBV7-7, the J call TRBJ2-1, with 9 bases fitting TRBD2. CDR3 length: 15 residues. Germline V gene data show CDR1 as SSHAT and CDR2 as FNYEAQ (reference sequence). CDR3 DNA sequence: TGTGCTAGCAGCTTAGGAGGCGGGGGGGCACATGAGCAGTTCTTC. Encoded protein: CASSLGGGGAHEQFF.

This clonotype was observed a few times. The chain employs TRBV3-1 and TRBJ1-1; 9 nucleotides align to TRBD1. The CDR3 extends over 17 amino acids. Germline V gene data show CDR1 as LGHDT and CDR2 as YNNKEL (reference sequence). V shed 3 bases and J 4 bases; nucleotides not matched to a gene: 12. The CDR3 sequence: CASSHPIWDREGTEAFF. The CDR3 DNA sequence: TGTGCCAGCAGCCACCCAATTTGGGACAGGGAGGGCACTGAAGCTTTCTTT.